This passage covers 9 T cell receptor beta chains from one sample sequenced in a study of siplizumab effects on memory and regulatory T cells. Generated by immunoSEQ multiplex PCR, the TCRdb table keeps only in-frame clones and is missing some. The sample carries about 85,000 clones, 95% recorded once. The sequenced sample was CD8+ T cells sorted from blood. The receptors originated from a human donor in good health.

The chain joins TRBV6-5 to TRBJ1-1, with a possible D match to TRBD1 (5 bases). From germline, CDR1 is MNHEY and CDR2 SVGAGI. The CDR3 has 14 amino acids. Trimming stripped 0 bases from V and 4 bases from J, with 9 bases between. The CDR3 region has the DNA TGTGCCAGCAGTTACTCGGGGGAGGGCACTGAAGCTTTCTTT. The encoded protein is CASSYSGEGTEAFF.

The J gene is TRBJ2-5, the V gene TRBV6-1, with D perhaps assigned TRBD1 or TRBD2 (7 bases each). The length of the CDR3 is 13 residues. Trimming pared 10 bases from V and 1 base from J, leaving 13 bases between. Germline assignment: CDR1 MNHNS and CDR2 SASEGT. The CDR3 DNA reads as TGTGCCACCAGGGGGGGTTTCCAAGAGACCCAGTACTTC. Amino acid sequence: CATRGGFQETQYF.

J is TRBJ2-5 and V is TRBV5-6, with 9 bases aligning to TRBD1. CDR3 size: 15 residues. Germline CDR1 reads SGHDT; CDR2 reads YYEEEE. V dropped 0 bases and J dropped 8; count of bases not matched to a gene: 8. For the CDR3, the DNA is TGTGCCAGCAGCTTGGGGGGACAGGGTGAGGTCACCCAGTACTTC. It translates to CASSLGGQGEVTQYF. Using reference TRBV5-6 and TRBJ2-5 for the parts outside the CDR3, the full variable domain is DAGVTQSPTHLIKTRGQQVTLRCSPKSGHDTVSWYQQALGQGPQFIFQYYEEEERQRGNFPDRFSGHQFPNYSSELNVNALLLGDSALYLCASSLGGQGEVTQYFGPGTRLLVL.

This chain links TRBV29-1 with TRBJ2-7; D is unresolved. CDR3 size: 11 residues. Trimming stripped 4 bases from V and 7 bases from J, with 11 bases between. Germline CDR1 SQVTM, CDR2 ANQGSEA. In DNA, the CDR3 is TGCAGCGTTGTAACGTCCGGGGAGCAGTACTTC. This gives the protein CSVVTSGEQYF.

The rearrangement uses TRBV4-2 and TRBJ2-5, with unresolved D. This CDR3 comprises 11 residues. CDR1 and CDR2 from the germline V gene are LGHNA and YNFKEQ. With 1 base removed from V and 7 bases from J, the gap between germline ends came to 4 bases. The CDR3 DNA sequence: TGTGCCAGCAGCCAAGGGGTGACCCAGTACTTC. This translates into CASSQGVTQYF.

Note on this clone: Other nucleotide sequences in the sample specify the same CDR3. The chain links TRBV28 to TRBJ2-7; 8 nucleotides agree with TRBD2. The CDR3 is 14 residues long. Germline loops: CDR1 MDHEN, CDR2 SYDVKM. The V and J ends lost 2 bases and 1 base, in that order; junction bases with no gene match: 1. CDR3 in amino acids: CASSLAGGSYEQYF. As DNA, the CDR3 is TGTGCCAGCAGTTTAGCGGGAGGTTCCTACGAGCAGTACTTC.

V and J are TRBV4-2 and TRBJ2-1; possible D gene TRBD2, 6 bases. Per the germline V gene, CDR1 is LGHNA and CDR2 is YNFKEQ. This CDR3 has 18 residues. Trimming left V 3 bases short and J 4 bases short, with 22 bases between. The CDR3 bases are TGTGCCAGCAGCCATGCGATGGTTGGAGCGGGCCCATACAATGAGCAGTTCTTC. Residues: CASSHAMVGAGPYNEQFF.

As to this clone: The sample holds other DNA sequences that translate to the same CDR3. In nucleotides, the CDR3 is TGCGCCAGCAGCTTGACAGGGGGCTACGAGCAGTACTTC. Translated, it gives CASSLTGGYEQYF. This chain joins TRBV5-1 and TRBJ2-7; the match to TRBD1 covers 8 bases. CDR1 and CDR2 (germline): SGHRS, YFSETQ. The CDR3 covers 13 residues. The J segment lost 3 bases and the V segment lost 1 base, leaving 0 bases of the junction unmatched.

The J gene is TRBJ2-4, the V gene TRBV19; D not resolved. CDR1 is LNHDA and CDR2 is SQIVND in the germline V gene (reference sequence). CDR3 length equals 11 residues. Trimming stripped 3 bases from V and 9 bases from J, with 6 bases between. The CDR3 DNA reads TGTGCCAGTAGTATCTCCGGCATTCAGTACTTC. It codes for CASSISGIQYF.